The present T cell receptor beta chain was sequenced within a study of brain T cells in children with intractable seizures. Losses at the gene ends were 3 bases for V and 2 bases for J; bases not matched to a gene: 5. Germline CDR1 is LNHDA and CDR2 is SQIVND (reference sequence). This CDR3 has 16 amino acids. Surgery cases with the highest brain T cell transcript signatures were chosen for sequencing. Clones were read by immunoSEQ multiplex PCR, and TCRdb kept only the in-frame ones, dropping some. The sample carries approximately 110,000 clones, approximately 94% recorded once. This clonotype was obtained from a boy younger than two with hemimegalencephaly and intractable seizures. Sequencing used peripheral blood, obtained at surgery. The chain has TRBV19 and TRBJ2-2; 8 nucleotides agree with TRBD1. The CDR3 DNA reads TGTGCCAGTAGTATGACGGCAGGGGGCAACACCGGGGAGCTGTTTTTT. Translating it yields CASSMTAGGNTGELFF.